These 10 T cell receptor beta chains originate from one sample sequenced in a study of T cell responses to AZD1222 COVID-19 vaccine. Data came from immunoSEQ multiplex PCR; TCRdb stores just in-frame clones and leaves some out. The data hold roughly 160,000 clones, with 90% to 95% observed a single time. The sequences come from peripheral blood, collected 28 days after the second AZD1222 dose. The receptors derive from an adult who received the AZD1222 COVID-19 vaccine.

This chain uses TRBV12-3 or TRBV12-4 with TRBJ2-1; D is uncertain. This CDR3 has 13 amino acids. The V end was cut by 6 bases, the J end by 4 bases, with 10 bases between. CDR3 residues: CASSTSPYNEQFF. The CDR3 coding sequence is TGTGCCAGCAGCACCAGCCCTTACAATGAGCAGTTCTTC.

The chain uses TRBV11-2 and TRBJ1-2, with 9 nucleotides matching TRBD1. The V segment lost 3 bases and the J segment 6 bases; nucleotides outside the gene matches: 8. The length of the CDR3 is 15 residues. Germline CDR1 and CDR2: SGHAT and FQNNGV. CDR3 in DNA: TGTGCCAGCAGCTTGGGGGACAGGGTTTCGGATGGCTACACCTTC. Amino acids: CASSLGDRVSDGYTF.

The J gene is TRBJ1-5, the V gene TRBV6-5; D is unresolved. Looked up from germline, CDR1 is MNHEY and CDR2 is SVGAGI. V lost 11 bases, J lost 0 bases, and 11 bases lay in between. The length of the CDR3 is 13 residues. CDR3 region: CAGGVSSNQPQHF. CDR3 DNA sequence: TGTGCCGGCGGGGTTAGTAGCAATCAGCCCCAGCATTTT.

V gene TRBV19 combines with J gene TRBJ2-1; D may be TRBD1 or TRBD2 (5 bases each). V was shortened by 5 bases and J by 0 bases, with 14 bases between the two germline ends. The CDR3 has 16 residues. Germline V CDR1 and CDR2: LNHDA, SQIVND (reference sequence). Here the CDR3 reads CASSPIGGSSYNEQFF. CDR3 nucleotide sequence: TGTGCCAGTAGTCCGATTGGGGGAAGCTCCTACAATGAGCAGTTCTTC.

The chain links TRBV11-2 to TRBJ1-2, with 8 bases that match TRBD1. The V segment lost 3 bases and the J segment 3 bases; nucleotides outside the gene matches: 12. The CDR3 sequence is 17 residues long. Germline V gene lookup returns CDR1 SGHAT and CDR2 FQNNGV. DNA for the CDR3: TGTGCCAGCAGCTTGGCCCGACAGGGGAGTAGTGACTATGGCTACACCTTC. Its protein is CASSLARQGSSDYGYTF.

The chain links TRBV7-9 to TRBJ2-7, with 13 bases aligning to TRBD2. The CDR3 runs 15 residues. Germline V lookup: CDR1 SEHNR, CDR2 FQNEAQ (reference sequence). Trimming cost V 6 bases and J 2 bases; bases outside gene matches: 4. In DNA form, the CDR3 reads TGTGCCAGCAGGGGGACTAGCGGGAACCCCTACGAGCAGTACTTC. Residues: CASRGTSGNPYEQYF.

The V and J genes are TRBV30 and TRBJ1-2; TRBD1 might be the D (6 bases). CDR1 is GTSNPN and CDR2 is SVGIG in the germline V gene (reference sequence). The V gene lost 4 bases and the J gene lost 2 bases, with 8 bases spanning the gap. This CDR3 region has 12 residues. In nucleotides, the CDR3 is TGTGCCTGGAACAGGGAAAACTATGGCTACACCTTC. This gives the protein CAWNRENYGYTF.

This chain connects TRBV30 to TRBJ1-4, with no clear D. Trimming stripped 4 bases from V and 8 bases from J, with 14 bases between. The CDR3 is 13 residues long. CDR1 GTSNPN and CDR2 SVGIG come from the germline V gene (reference sequence). The DNA of the CDR3 is TGTGCCTGGACCCCCGGATTGGGGGAAAAACTGTTTTTT. It encodes CAWTPGLGEKLFF.

J is TRBJ1-1 and V is TRBV29-1; 8 bases are shared with TRBD1. The ends lost 7 bases at V and 4 bases at J; junction bases unmatched: 8. Germline V gives CDR1 SQVTM, CDR2 ANQGSEA. The CDR3 contains 13 residues. In DNA, the CDR3 is TGCAGCGCCACCGACAGGGGTATCACTGAAGCTTTCTTT. Translation gives CSATDRGITEAFF.

This clone was seen once. The CDR3, as DNA: TGTGCCAGCAGCTTACCAGTCCCTCCAGCGGGGGTTCTGGATACGCAGTATTTT. This encodes CASSLPVPPAGVLDTQYF. V usage is TRBV7-9 and J usage is TRBJ2-3, with 8 bases fitting TRBD2. Germline trimming cut 2 bases from V and 6 bases from J; bases unmatched to any gene: 16. The CDR3 sequence is 18 residues long. Germline V gives CDR1 SEHNR, CDR2 FQNEAQ (reference sequence).